A selection of T cell receptor beta chains follows, all from one sample in a study of neurological immune-mediated disorders. In TCRdb, the 5' RACE reads were re-called with MiXCR into one record per CDR3 protein. The sample has about 59,000 distinct CDR3 sequences, less than 25% seen once. The sample was PBMCs. These receptors were collected from a man between 60 and 70 years old with HTLV-1-associated myelopathy (HAM/TSP). Each CDR3 is given with its conserved first and last residue. Fields, in order: CDR3 length, J gene, V gene, clone size, D gene, CDR3 protein, CDR3 DNA. The D gene is left open where the match is weak. Where a row states a size, it is once, few, many or the class of an expanded clone; other rows omit it.

cdr3_length: 18; j_call: TRBJ2-3; v_call: TRBV10-2; clone_size: many; d_call: TRBD2; cdr3_aa: CASSESRTSGGSTDTQYF; cdr3_nt: TGCGCCAGCAGTGAGTCGAGGACTAGCGGAGGGAGCACAGATACGCAGTATTTT
cdr3_length: 14; j_call: TRBJ1-1; v_call: TRBV12-3/TRBV12-4; clone_size: -; d_call: TRBD1; cdr3_aa: CASSPAQGATEAFF; cdr3_nt: TGTGCCAGCAGTCCCGCCCAGGGGGCGACTGAAGCTTTCTTT
cdr3_length: 14; j_call: TRBJ2-1; v_call: TRBV29-1; clone_size: many; d_call: -; cdr3_aa: CSVAGGQGTNEQFF; cdr3_nt: TGCAGCGTCGCCGGGGGGCAGGGCACGAATGAGCAGTTCTTC
cdr3_length: 13; j_call: TRBJ2-1; v_call: TRBV11-2; clone_size: many; d_call: -; cdr3_aa: CASSPPASTEQFF; cdr3_nt: TGTGCCAGCAGCCCCCCTGCGAGCACGGAGCAGTTCTTC
cdr3_length: 17; j_call: TRBJ2-1; v_call: TRBV25-1; clone_size: medium-sized; d_call: -; cdr3_aa: CASSESGAKNSYNEQFF; cdr3_nt: TGTGCCAGCAGTGAATCGGGAGCGAAGAACTCCTACAATGAGCAGTTCTTC
cdr3_length: 14; j_call: TRBJ2-3; v_call: TRBV5-1; clone_size: -; d_call: -; cdr3_aa: CASSVLLSGDTQYF; cdr3_nt: TGCGCCAGCAGCGTACTCCTGAGTGGAGATACGCAGTATTTT
cdr3_length: 15; j_call: TRBJ2-5; v_call: TRBV12-3/TRBV12-4; clone_size: -; d_call: -; cdr3_aa: CASSSFGDRGETQYF; cdr3_nt: TGTGCCAGCAGTTCTTTTGGGGATAGGGGAGAGACCCAGTACTTC
cdr3_length: 16; j_call: TRBJ2-3; v_call: TRBV20-1; clone_size: many; d_call: TRBD2; cdr3_aa: CSASKTSGGETDTQYF; cdr3_nt: TGCAGTGCTTCAAAAACTAGCGGGGGAGAGACAGATACGCAGTATTTT
cdr3_length: 15; j_call: TRBJ2-7; v_call: TRBV5-1; clone_size: few; d_call: -; cdr3_aa: CASSGANREEDEQYF; cdr3_nt: TGCGCCAGCAGCGGGGCCAACAGGGAGGAGGACGAGCAGTACTTC
cdr3_length: 15; j_call: TRBJ2-7; v_call: TRBV20-1; clone_size: -; d_call: TRBD1; cdr3_aa: CSARGSTGARYEQYF; cdr3_nt: TGCAGTGCTAGAGGTTCCACAGGGGCCCGGTACGAGCAGTACTTC
cdr3_length: 15; j_call: TRBJ2-1; v_call: TRBV6-1; clone_size: many; d_call: TRBD2; cdr3_aa: CASTRAGGSYNEQFF; cdr3_nt: TGTGCCAGCACTCGGGCGGGAGGGTCCTACAATGAGCAGTTCTTC
cdr3_length: 14; j_call: TRBJ2-1; v_call: TRBV20-1; clone_size: -; d_call: TRBD1; cdr3_aa: CSARGQGPYNEQFF; cdr3_nt: TGCAGTGCCAGGGGACAGGGACCCTACAATGAGCAGTTCTTC
cdr3_length: 14; j_call: TRBJ2-5; v_call: TRBV5-6; clone_size: many; d_call: -; cdr3_aa: CASSLGQPRETQYF; cdr3_nt: TGTGCCAGCAGCTTGGGACAGCCGAGGGAGACCCAGTACTTC
cdr3_length: 16; j_call: TRBJ2-5; v_call: TRBV15; clone_size: -; d_call: TRBD2; cdr3_aa: CATSGLAGVDIGTQYF; cdr3_nt: TGTGCCACCAGCGGGTTAGCGGGAGTTGATATCGGGACCCAGTACTTC
cdr3_length: 13; j_call: TRBJ1-1; v_call: TRBV7-3; clone_size: few; d_call: -; cdr3_aa: CASSLWEQTEAFF; cdr3_nt: TGTGCCAGCAGCCTGTGGGAGCAGACTGAAGCTTTCTTT
cdr3_length: 15; j_call: TRBJ2-7; v_call: TRBV7-9; clone_size: many; d_call: -; cdr3_aa: CASSLGETSSYEQYF; cdr3_nt: TGTGCCAGCAGCCTCGGGGAGACGAGCTCCTACGAGCAGTACTTC
cdr3_length: 15; j_call: TRBJ1-1; v_call: TRBV7-8; clone_size: many; d_call: TRBD1; cdr3_aa: CASRLGTAPNTEAFF; cdr3_nt: TGTGCCAGCAGGCTGGGGACAGCCCCGAACACTGAAGCTTTCTTT
cdr3_length: 17; j_call: TRBJ2-1; v_call: TRBV4-1; clone_size: many; d_call: TRBD1; cdr3_aa: CASSQVRSGGTYNEQFF; cdr3_nt: TGCGCCAGCAGCCAAGTAAGGTCAGGGGGTACCTACAATGAGCAGTTCTTC
cdr3_length: 15; j_call: TRBJ2-7; v_call: TRBV20-1; clone_size: many; d_call: TRBD2; cdr3_aa: CSARIATLAGVREYF; cdr3_nt: TGCAGTGCTAGAATAGCCACCCTAGCGGGAGTAAGAGAGTACTTC
cdr3_length: 14; j_call: TRBJ2-1; v_call: TRBV6-6; clone_size: many; d_call: TRBD2; cdr3_aa: CASGGRDPHNEQFF; cdr3_nt: TGTGCCAGCGGCGGGAGGGACCCCCACAATGAGCAGTTCTTC
cdr3_length: 16; j_call: TRBJ2-7; v_call: TRBV20-1; clone_size: many; d_call: TRBD1; cdr3_aa: CSARDGGQGNAYEQYF; cdr3_nt: TGCAGTGCTAGAGATGGTGGACAGGGCAATGCCTACGAGCAGTACTTC
cdr3_length: 15; j_call: TRBJ2-1; v_call: TRBV28; clone_size: -; d_call: TRBD2; cdr3_aa: CASSLRRLAGNEQFF; cdr3_nt: TGTGCCAGCAGTTTAAGGCGTCTAGCGGGCAATGAGCAGTTCTTC
cdr3_length: 14; j_call: TRBJ2-7; v_call: TRBV27; clone_size: -; d_call: -; cdr3_aa: CASSWAGGSYEQYF; cdr3_nt: TGTGCCAGCAGTTGGGCAGGGGGGTCCTACGAGCAGTACTTC
cdr3_length: 14; j_call: TRBJ2-3; v_call: TRBV5-1; clone_size: many; d_call: TRBD1; cdr3_aa: CASSLGQGGDTQYF; cdr3_nt: TGCGCCAGCAGTCTTGGACAGGGGGGAGATACGCAGTATTTT
cdr3_length: 15; j_call: TRBJ2-2; v_call: TRBV11-2; clone_size: -; d_call: -; cdr3_aa: CASSLEVVKTGELFF; cdr3_nt: TGTGCCAGCAGCTTAGAAGTGGTCAAGACCGGGGAGCTGTTTTTT
cdr3_length: 15; j_call: TRBJ2-7; v_call: TRBV20-1; clone_size: many; d_call: TRBD2; cdr3_aa: CSALTSGDLRGEQYF; cdr3_nt: TGCAGTGCCCTGACTAGCGGGGACCTGAGGGGGGAGCAGTACTTC
cdr3_length: 17; j_call: TRBJ1-2; v_call: TRBV3-1; clone_size: -; d_call: -; cdr3_aa: CGSSQALATGRTYGYTF; cdr3_nt: TGTGGCAGCAGTCAGGCTCTCGCGACAGGTCGAACATATGGCTACACCTTC
cdr3_length: 13; j_call: TRBJ1-2; v_call: TRBV5-1; clone_size: many; d_call: TRBD1; cdr3_aa: CASSPGTVNGYTF; cdr3_nt: TGCGCCAGCAGCCCCGGGACAGTCAATGGCTACACCTTC
cdr3_length: 16; j_call: TRBJ2-1; v_call: TRBV3-1; clone_size: many; d_call: -; cdr3_aa: CASSQGGIRTYNEQFF; cdr3_nt: TGTGCCAGCAGCCAAGGGGGGATAAGGACCTACAATGAGCAGTTCTTC
cdr3_length: 15; j_call: TRBJ2-2; v_call: TRBV6-6; clone_size: -; d_call: TRBD2; cdr3_aa: CASSYSRLAAGELFF; cdr3_nt: TGTGCCAGCAGTTACTCGCGACTAGCAGCCGGGGAGCTGTTTTTT
cdr3_length: 15; j_call: TRBJ2-7; v_call: TRBV28; clone_size: -; d_call: TRBD2; cdr3_aa: CASSPIAGGPDEQYF; cdr3_nt: TGTGCCAGCAGTCCGATAGCGGGAGGGCCAGACGAGCAGTACTTC
cdr3_length: 13; j_call: TRBJ2-3; v_call: TRBV29-1; clone_size: -; d_call: -; cdr3_aa: CSTSTTSTDTQYF; cdr3_nt: TGCAGCACCAGCACCACTAGCACAGATACGCAGTATTTT